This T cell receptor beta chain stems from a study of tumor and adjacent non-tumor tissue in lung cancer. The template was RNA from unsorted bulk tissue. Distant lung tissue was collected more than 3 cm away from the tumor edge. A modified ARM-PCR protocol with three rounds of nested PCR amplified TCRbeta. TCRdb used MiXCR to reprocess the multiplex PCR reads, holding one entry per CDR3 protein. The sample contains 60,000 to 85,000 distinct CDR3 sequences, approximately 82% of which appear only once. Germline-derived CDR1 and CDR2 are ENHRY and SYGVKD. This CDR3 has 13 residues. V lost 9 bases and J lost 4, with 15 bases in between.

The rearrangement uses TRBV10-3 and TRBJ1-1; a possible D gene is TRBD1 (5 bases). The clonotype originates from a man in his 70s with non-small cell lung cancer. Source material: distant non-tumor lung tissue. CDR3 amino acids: CAISTVMITEAFF. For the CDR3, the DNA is TGTGCCATATCGACAGTCATGATCACTGAAGCTTTCTTT.